These 31 T cell receptor beta chains originate from one sample sequenced in a study of blood T cell repertoires in COVID-19. Assay used: immunoSEQ multiplex PCR; TCRdb lists only in-frame clones, some missing. The sample lists 200,000 to 250,000 clones; 70% to 90% were seen once. Input material: peripheral blood. All receptors derive from a woman in her twenties or thirties who had recovered from COVID-19.

The chain has TRBV7-2 and TRBJ2-7, with D perhaps TRBD1 (6 bases). The V gene lost 1 base and the J gene lost 3 bases, with 10 bases spanning the gap. This CDR3 is 14 amino acids long. Germline V gene data show CDR1 as SGHTA and CDR2 as FQGNSA. Written as DNA, the CDR3 is TGTGCCAGCAGCTTAGGCGGCAGGGGCTACGAGCAGTACTTC. Translated: CASSLGGRGYEQYF.

This chain connects TRBV7-7 to TRBJ1-3; no reliable D call. Trimming left V 5 bases short and J 2 bases short, with 7 bases between. CDR1 is SSHAT, CDR2 FNYEAQ, per germline (reference sequence). This CDR3 is 13 amino acids long. The CDR3 nucleotides read TGTGCCAGCAGCCCCCTTGCTGGAAACACCATATATTTT. Translated: CASSPLAGNTIYF. Together with reference TRBV7-7 and TRBJ1-3, the CDR3 gives the full variable domain: GAGVSQSPRYKVTKRGQDVTLRCDPISSHATLYWYQQALGQGPEFLTYFNYEAQPDKSGLPSDRFSAERPEGSISTLTIQRTEQRDSAMYRCASSPLAGNTIYFGEGSWLTVV.

The CDR3 DNA sequence: TGTGCCAGCAGCTTGAGGGGGGGACAGGGAGATAATTCACCCCTCCACTTT. Encoded protein: CASSLRGGQGDNSPLHF. The genes are TRBV7-9 and TRBJ1-6; 9 positions agree with TRBD1. Trimming at V came to 3 bases and at J to 5 bases, leaving 8 bases not matched to a gene. The CDR3 has 17 amino acids. Germline V gene lookup returns CDR1 SEHNR and CDR2 FQNEAQ (reference sequence).

The chain carries TRBV15 and TRBJ1-5, with 7 nucleotides matching TRBD1. The trim removed 5 bases at V and 2 bases at J, leaving 12 bases unmatched. The V gene's germline CDR1 is LNHNV and CDR2 YYDKDF (reference sequence). The CDR3 runs 17 residues. The CDR3 region has the DNA TGTGCCACCAGCTATAGAGGGGGCTGGCTTGGCAATCAGCCCCAGCATTTT. Amino acids: CATSYRGGWLGNQPQHF.

V gene TRBV19 combines with J gene TRBJ1-2; tentative D call: TRBD1 (5 bases). The germline gives CDR1 LNHDA, CDR2 SQIVND (reference sequence). Trimming stripped 4 bases from V and 7 bases from J, with 13 bases between. The CDR3 length is 13 residues. This CDR3 reads CASSTYRSSGYTF. The CDR3 nucleotides are TGTGCCAGTAGTACCTACAGGTCTTCTGGCTACACCTTC.

This sequence joins TRBV5-1 and TRBJ1-2; no clear D. Germline lookup yields CDR1 SGHRS and CDR2 YFSETQ. The CDR3 spans 14 residues. Trimming shortened V by 7 bases and J by 4 bases, and 17 bases separated the two germline ends. This CDR3 reads CASSLEDGGYGYTF. The CDR3 DNA reads as TGCGCCAGCTCCCTGGAGGATGGCGGCTATGGCTACACCTTC. Looking up the rest from reference TRBV5-1 and TRBJ1-2 gives the full variable domain: KAGVTQTPRYLIKTRGQQVTLSCSPISGHRSVSWYQQTPGQGLQFLFEYFSETQRNKGNFPGRFSGRQFSNSRSEMNVSTLELGDSALYLCASSLEDGGYGYTFGSGTRLTVV.

The chain is built from TRBV15 and TRBJ2-7, with TRBD1 matching 7 bases. CDR3 size: 15 residues. The trim removed 5 bases at V and 2 bases at J, leaving 9 bases unmatched. Germline CDR1 is LNHNV and CDR2 is YYDKDF (reference sequence). The CDR3: CATSGGQAGTYEQYF. In nucleotides, the CDR3 is TGTGCCACCAGCGGAGGACAGGCCGGGACCTACGAGCAGTACTTC.

The chain carries TRBV30 and TRBJ2-2; 7 nucleotides agree with TRBD1. CDR3 length: 14 residues. V was pared by 5 bases and J by 6 bases, with 9 bases of the junction left unmatched. Looked up from germline, CDR1 is GTSNPN and CDR2 is SVGIG (reference sequence). CDR3 region: CAWGPTGWPGELFF. For the CDR3, the DNA is TGTGCCTGGGGCCCGACAGGGTGGCCCGGGGAGCTGTTTTTT.

The chain recombines TRBV24-1 with TRBJ1-5, with a tentative D call TRBD1 (5 bases). V was pared by 6 bases and J by 8 bases, with 10 bases between. In germline, CDR1 is KGHDR, CDR2 SFDVKD. The CDR3 length is 12 residues. The CDR3 loop reads CATSSTGKPQHF. The CDR3 bases are TGTGCCACCAGTTCCACAGGAAAGCCCCAGCATTTT.

The J gene is TRBJ2-7, the V gene TRBV4-1, with D hard to call. Germline values: CDR1 MGHRA, CDR2 YSYEKL. Trimming stripped 4 bases from V and 2 bases from J, with 15 bases between. The CDR3 loop spans 15 amino acids. The CDR3 protein is CASSPRVGFAYEQYF. CDR3 sequence (DNA): TGCGCCAGCAGCCCCAGAGTCGGGTTTGCCTACGAGCAGTACTTC.

This chain joins TRBV19 and TRBJ2-1; TRBD2 is a possible D gene (6 bases). The germline V gene encodes CDR1 LNHDA and CDR2 SQIVND (reference sequence). V was clipped by 9 bases and J by 7 bases, with 19 bases between them. This CDR3 region has 14 residues. As DNA, the CDR3 is TGTGCCAGCGTGCGGGGCAGAGGGTATAATGAGCAGTTCTTC. Translation gives CASVRGRGYNEQFF.

V and J are TRBV5-1 and TRBJ1-3, with D unclear. The V end was cut by 5 bases, the J end by 4 bases, with 19 bases between. The V gene's germline CDR1 is SGHRS and CDR2 YFSETQ. The CDR3 length is 16 residues. The CDR3 loop reads CASSSGAGHEGNTIYF. Written as DNA, the CDR3 is TGCGCCAGCAGTTCGGGAGCCGGGCATGAAGGAAACACCATATATTTT.

The DNA for the CDR3 is TGTGCCAGCAGCCAAGAGGGGGGGCAGGGCTACAATGAGCAGTTCTTC. Its translation: CASSQEGGQGYNEQFF. The V and J genes are TRBV3-1 (or the pseudogene TRBV3-2) and TRBJ2-1, with a possible D match to TRBD2 (7 bases). With 0 bases removed from V and 3 bases from J, the gap between germline ends came to 12 bases. The germline gives CDR1 LGHDT, CDR2 YNNKEL (reference sequence). The CDR3 spans 16 residues.

This chain connects TRBV28 to TRBJ1-1, with TRBD1 matching over 7 bases. The CDR3 has 12 amino acids. The V segment lost 7 bases and the J segment 10 bases; nucleotides outside the gene matches: 9. CDR1 is MDHEN, CDR2 SYDVKM, per germline. CDR3 loop: CASNIGQVGAFF. The CDR3 DNA is TGTGCCAGCAATATCGGACAGGTGGGAGCTTTCTTT.

The chain links TRBV25-1 to TRBJ1-2; D gene uncertain. The CDR3 totals 12 residues. CDR1 is MGHDK and CDR2 is SYGVNS in the germline V gene. V gave up 2 bases and J gave up 2 bases, with 3 bases separating them. The CDR3 region has the DNA TGTGCCAGCAGTGAAAGCAACTATGGCTACACCTTC. This codes for CASSESNYGYTF.

V and J are TRBV5-1 and TRBJ1-3; D may be TRBD1 (6 bases). The CDR3 has 16 residues. Germline CDR1 SGHRS, CDR2 YFSETQ. Deletions cut 3 bases from V and 2 bases from J, with 15 bases between. The CDR3 loop is CASSSGTRQAGNTIYF. The CDR3 region has the DNA TGCGCCAGCAGCTCCGGAACTAGACAGGCTGGAAACACCATATATTTT.

This chain connects TRBV27 to TRBJ2-3; D is perhaps TRBD2 (6 bases). This CDR3 contains 14 residues. Germline lookup yields CDR1 MNHEY and CDR2 SMNVEV (reference sequence). V was clipped by 7 bases and J by 1 base, with 12 bases between them. Here the CDR3 reads CASKLGGGTDTQYF. CDR3 nucleotide sequence: TGTGCCAGCAAACTCGGCGGGGGCACAGATACGCAGTATTTT.

The genes are TRBV24-1 and TRBJ2-2, with D possibly TRBD1 on 7 matching bases. Between the trimmed V and J ends, which lost 9 bases and 1 base, there was a span of 8 bases. The CDR3 extends over 13 amino acids. Germline CDR1 reads KGHDR; CDR2 reads SFDVKD. The CDR3 loop reads CATQGGNTGELFF. DNA of the CDR3: TGTGCCACCCAGGGGGGGAACACCGGGGAGCTGTTTTTT.

The gene calls are TRBV2 and TRBJ1-1; no clear D gene. Germline V CDR1 and CDR2: SNHLY, FYNNEI. V lost 4 bases and J lost 11, with 11 bases in between. The CDR3 consists of 11 residues. This CDR3 is CASSAAGPAFF. As DNA, the CDR3 is TGTGCCAGCAGTGCTGCAGGCCCGGCTTTCTTT. Using reference TRBV2 and TRBJ1-1 for the parts outside the CDR3, the full variable domain is EPEVTQTPSHQVTQMGQEVILRCVPISNHLYFYWYRQILGQKVEFLVSFYNNEISEKSEIFDDQFSVERPDGSNFTLKIRSTKLEDSAMYFCASSAAGPAFFGQGTRLTVV.

This chain uses TRBV5-1 with TRBJ1-2, with D unclear. The CDR3 is 13 residues long. Trimming shortened V by 4 bases and J by 6 bases, and 13 bases separated the two germline ends. In germline, CDR1 is SGHRS, CDR2 YFSETQ. The CDR3 bases are TGCGCCAGCAGCGTAGCCGTGGAACATGGCTACACCTTC. Protein: CASSVAVEHGYTF.

The chain links TRBV19 to TRBJ2-1, with D possibly matching TRBD2 (6 bases). This CDR3 contains 18 residues. CDR1 is LNHDA, CDR2 SQIVND, per germline (reference sequence). Trimming shortened V by 2 bases and J by 6 bases, and 23 bases separated the two germline ends. This CDR3 is CASSIPGARDSRLNEQFF. The CDR3 coding sequence is TGTGCCAGTAGTATACCCGGAGCCCGGGACTCCCGACTCAATGAGCAGTTCTTC.

This clone was observed a handful of times. The chain employs TRBV27 and TRBJ2-1, with TRBD1 identical over 9 bases. Germline loops: CDR1 MNHEY, CDR2 SMNVEV (reference sequence). The CDR3 consists of 15 residues. J was trimmed by 3 bases and V by 3 bases; bases with no gene match: 3. CDR3 loop: CASSLDRGVYNEQFF. The CDR3 region has the DNA TGTGCCAGCAGTTTGGACAGGGGCGTCTACAATGAGCAGTTCTTC.

The gene calls are TRBV6-6 and TRBJ2-2; D may be TRBD1 (6 bases). CDR1 is MNHNY and CDR2 is SVGAGI in the germline V gene (reference sequence). The germline V and J ends were trimmed by 5 bases and 3 bases, with 10 bases remaining between them. CDR3 size: 14 residues. The CDR3 region has the DNA TGTGCCAGCAGTCCCAGGGGAGACACCGGGGAGCTGTTTTTT. It specifies CASSPRGDTGELFF.

V is TRBV7-9 and J is TRBJ1-4; 7 nucleotides agree with TRBD1. CDR3 length equals 14 residues. With V trimmed by 7 bases and J by 7 bases, 9 bases remained unmatched. Germline CDR1 SEHNR, CDR2 FQNEAQ (reference sequence). CDR3 amino acids: CASTKLAGGEKLFF. Written as DNA, the CDR3 is TGTGCCAGCACCAAGCTCGCAGGGGGTGAAAAACTGTTTTTT.

The rearrangement uses TRBV5-1 and TRBJ2-5, with unresolved D. V shed 2 bases and J shed 4 bases, with 9 bases lying between them. The CDR3 covers 13 residues. Germline V gives CDR1 SGHRS, CDR2 YFSETQ. The CDR3 nucleotides are TGCGCCAGCAGCTTTGGCGGCCGAGAGACCCAGTACTTC. Its protein product is CASSFGGRETQYF.

This clone was detected only once. The V and J genes are TRBV2 and TRBJ1-5, with D maybe TRBD1 (5 bases). V lost 6 bases to trimming and J lost 5 bases, with 11 bases between them. There are 13 residues in the CDR3. The V gene's germline CDR1 is SNHLY and CDR2 FYNNEI. The CDR3 bases are TGTGCCAGCAGCTTCAGGGAATATCAGCCCCAGCATTTT. Its protein is CASSFREYQPQHF.

This sequence joins TRBV18 and TRBJ2-1; 8 bases match TRBD1. V was pared by 3 bases and J by 10 bases, with 8 bases of the junction left unmatched. Germline CDR1 KGHSH, CDR2 LQKENI. The CDR3 spans 14 residues. CDR3 DNA sequence: TGTGCCAGCTCACCGATAAAGACAGGGGACGAGCAGTTCTTC. This translates into CASSPIKTGDEQFF.

This chain uses TRBV6-1 with TRBJ2-7, with D unresolved. Trimming took off 2 bases at V and 2 bases at J, with 7 bases between the two ends. The CDR3 has 13 amino acids. Germline V gives CDR1 MNHNS, CDR2 SASEGT. The CDR3 coding sequence is TGTGCCAGCAGTGAAAGGCTAGCCTACGAGCAGTACTTC. This sequence encodes CASSERLAYEQYF.

The CDR3 here is CASSVSGTSTDTQYF. CDR3 in DNA: TGTGCCAGCAGCGTAAGCGGGACTAGCACAGATACGCAGTATTTT. The rearrangement uses TRBV9 and TRBJ2-3; TRBD2 matches 7 bases. The CDR3 loop spans 15 amino acids. CDR1 and CDR2 (germline): SGDLS, YYNGEE. Trimming removed 1 base from V and 0 bases from J; junction bases left unmatched: 2.

The rearrangement joins TRBV19 to TRBJ2-5, with D possibly TRBD1 on 7 matching bases. Germline V gene sequence: CDR1 LNHDA, CDR2 SQIVND (reference sequence). V was trimmed by 6 bases and J by 2 bases, leaving 10 bases between them. The CDR3 spans 13 residues. CDR3 in amino acids: CASRQGGQETQYF. The CDR3 coding sequence is TGTGCCAGTAGGCAGGGGGGTCAAGAGACCCAGTACTTC.

The chain's CDR3 is CASSPVPSGPLYEQYF. CDR3 DNA sequence: TGTGCCAGCAGCCCCGTCCCTAGCGGACCCCTCTACGAGCAGTACTTC. The V and J genes are TRBV7-3 and TRBJ2-7, with 7 bases lining up with TRBD2. Trimming at V came to 5 bases and at J to 3 bases, leaving 13 bases not matched to a gene. Germline V CDR1 and CDR2: SGHTA, FQGTGA. This CDR3 is 16 amino acids long.